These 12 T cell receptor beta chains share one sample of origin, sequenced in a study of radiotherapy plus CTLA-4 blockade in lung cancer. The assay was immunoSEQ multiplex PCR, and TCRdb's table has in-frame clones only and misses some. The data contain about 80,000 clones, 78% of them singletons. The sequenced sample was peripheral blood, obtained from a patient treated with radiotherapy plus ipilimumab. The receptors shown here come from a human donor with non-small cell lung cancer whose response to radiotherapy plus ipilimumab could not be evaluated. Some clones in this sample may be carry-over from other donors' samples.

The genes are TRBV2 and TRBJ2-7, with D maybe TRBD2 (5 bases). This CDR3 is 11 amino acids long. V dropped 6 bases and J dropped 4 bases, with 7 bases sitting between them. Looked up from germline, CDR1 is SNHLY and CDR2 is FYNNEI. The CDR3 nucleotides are TGTGCCAGCAGGGGAGAGTACGAGCAGTACTTC. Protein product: CASRGEYEQYF.

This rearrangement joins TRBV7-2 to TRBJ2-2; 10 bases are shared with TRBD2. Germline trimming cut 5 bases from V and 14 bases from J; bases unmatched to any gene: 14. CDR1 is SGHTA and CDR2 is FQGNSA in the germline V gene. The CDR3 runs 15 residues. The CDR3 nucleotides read TGTGCCAGCAGCGTTCAGCGGGGGGGCCGAGGGCAACTGTTTTTT. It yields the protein CASSVQRGGRGQLFF.

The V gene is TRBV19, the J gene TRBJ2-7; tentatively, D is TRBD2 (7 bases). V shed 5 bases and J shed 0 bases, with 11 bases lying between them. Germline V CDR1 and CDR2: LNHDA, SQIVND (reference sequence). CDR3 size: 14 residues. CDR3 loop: CASSPGGPSYEQYF. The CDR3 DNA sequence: TGTGCCAGTAGTCCCGGGGGGCCCTCCTACGAGCAGTACTTC.

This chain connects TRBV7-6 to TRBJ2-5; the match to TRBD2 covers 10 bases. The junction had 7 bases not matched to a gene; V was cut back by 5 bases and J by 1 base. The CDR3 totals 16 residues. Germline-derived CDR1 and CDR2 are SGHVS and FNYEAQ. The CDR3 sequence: CASSPGVAGGQETQYF. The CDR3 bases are TGTGCCAGCAGCCCGGGGGTAGCGGGGGGCCAAGAGACCCAGTACTTC. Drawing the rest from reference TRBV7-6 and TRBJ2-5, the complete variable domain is GAGVSQSPRYKVTKRGQDVALRCDPISGHVSLYWYRQALGQGPEFLTYFNYEAQQDKSGLPNDRFSAERPEGSISTLTIQRTEQRDSAMYRCASSPGVAGGQETQYFGPGTRLLVL.

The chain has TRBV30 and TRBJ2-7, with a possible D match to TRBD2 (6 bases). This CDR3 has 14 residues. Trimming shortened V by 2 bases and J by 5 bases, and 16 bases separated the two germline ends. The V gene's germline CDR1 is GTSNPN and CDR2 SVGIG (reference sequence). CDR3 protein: CAWSIFGWGDEQYF. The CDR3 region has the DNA TGTGCCTGGAGTATCTTTGGGTGGGGGGACGAGCAGTACTTC.

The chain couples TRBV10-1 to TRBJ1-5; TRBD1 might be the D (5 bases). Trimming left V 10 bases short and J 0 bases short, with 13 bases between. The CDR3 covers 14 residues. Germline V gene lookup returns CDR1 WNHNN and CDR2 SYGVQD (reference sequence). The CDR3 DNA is TGCGCCACCCACCAGGGCCATAGCAATCAGCCCCAGCATTTT. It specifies CATHQGHSNQPQHF.

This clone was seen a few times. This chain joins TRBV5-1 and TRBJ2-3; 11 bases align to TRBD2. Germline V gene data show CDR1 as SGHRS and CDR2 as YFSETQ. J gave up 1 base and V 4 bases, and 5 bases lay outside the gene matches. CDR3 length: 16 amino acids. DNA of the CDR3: TGCGCCAGCAGCCCCGTAGCGGGGGGGGGCACAGATACGCAGTATTTT. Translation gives CASSPVAGGGTDTQYF.

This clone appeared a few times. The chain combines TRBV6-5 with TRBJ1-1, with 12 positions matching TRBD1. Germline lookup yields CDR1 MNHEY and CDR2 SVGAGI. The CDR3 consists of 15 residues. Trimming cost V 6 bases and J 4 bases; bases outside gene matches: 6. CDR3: CASRGQGAGTTEAFF. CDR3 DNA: TGTGCCAGCAGGGGACAGGGGGCAGGAACCACTGAAGCTTTCTTT.

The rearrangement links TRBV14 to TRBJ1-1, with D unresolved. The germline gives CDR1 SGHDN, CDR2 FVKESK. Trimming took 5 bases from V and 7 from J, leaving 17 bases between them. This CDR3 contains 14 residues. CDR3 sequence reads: CASSASATGVEAFF. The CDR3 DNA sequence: TGTGCCAGCAGCGCAAGTGCAACTGGAGTTGAAGCTTTCTTT.

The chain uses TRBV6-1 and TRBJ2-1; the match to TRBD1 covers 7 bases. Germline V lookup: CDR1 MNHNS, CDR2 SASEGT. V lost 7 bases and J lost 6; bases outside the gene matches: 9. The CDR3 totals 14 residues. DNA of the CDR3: TGTGCCAGCAACTCCCAAGGGACAGTCAATGAGCAGTTCTTC. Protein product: CASNSQGTVNEQFF.

The chain's CDR3 is CASSHLSGGALETQYF. In DNA, the CDR3 is TGCGCCAGCAGCCACCTGAGCGGGGGGGCCTTGGAGACCCAGTACTTC. This rearrangement joins TRBV4-1 to TRBJ2-5, with TRBD2 matching 10 bases. With V trimmed by 3 bases and J by 5 bases, 9 bases remained unmatched. The CDR3 is 16 amino acids. The germline CDR1 and CDR2 sequences are MGHRA and YSYEKL.

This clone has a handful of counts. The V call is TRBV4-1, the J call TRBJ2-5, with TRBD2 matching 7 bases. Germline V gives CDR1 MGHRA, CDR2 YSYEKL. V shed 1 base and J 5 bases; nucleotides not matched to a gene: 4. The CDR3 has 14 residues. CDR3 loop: CASSQVAGVETQYF. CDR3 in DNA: TGCGCCAGCAGCCAAGTCGCGGGGGTGGAGACCCAGTACTTC.